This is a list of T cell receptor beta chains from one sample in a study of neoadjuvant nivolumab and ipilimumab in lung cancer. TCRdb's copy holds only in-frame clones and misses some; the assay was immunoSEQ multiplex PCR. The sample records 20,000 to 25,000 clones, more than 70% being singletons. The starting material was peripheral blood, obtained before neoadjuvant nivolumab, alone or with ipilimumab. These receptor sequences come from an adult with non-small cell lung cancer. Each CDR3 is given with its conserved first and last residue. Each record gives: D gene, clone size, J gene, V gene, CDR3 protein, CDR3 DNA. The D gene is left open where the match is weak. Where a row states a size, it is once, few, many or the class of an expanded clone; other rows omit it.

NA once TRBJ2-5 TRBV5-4 CASSLARQFQETQYF TGTGCCAGCAGCTTGGCACGGCAGTTCCAAGAGACCCAGTACTTC
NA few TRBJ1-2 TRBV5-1 CASSQPGVYGYTF TGCGCCAGCAGCCAACCCGGAGTTTATGGCTACACCTTC
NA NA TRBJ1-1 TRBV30 CAWSWQGRNTEAFF TGTGCCTGGAGCTGGCAGGGAAGGAACACTGAAGCTTTCTTT
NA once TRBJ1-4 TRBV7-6 CASSLDGPGGTNEKLFF TGTGCCAGCAGCTTAGACGGTCCGGGAGGGACTAATGAAAAACTGTTTTTT
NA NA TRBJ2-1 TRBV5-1 CASSLVSYNEQFF TGCGCCAGCAGCTTGGTCTCCTACAATGAGCAGTTCTTC
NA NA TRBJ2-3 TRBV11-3 CASSQLGDTQYF TGTGCCAGCAGCCAACTAGGAGATACGCAGTATTTT
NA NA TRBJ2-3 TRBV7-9 CASQLNAGWDTQYF TGTGCCTCTCAGCTAAACGCGGGATGGGATACGCAGTATTTT
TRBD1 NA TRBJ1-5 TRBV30 CAWSVRDRGSAQHF TGTGCCTGGAGTGTTAGGGACAGGGGATCAGCCCAGCATTTT
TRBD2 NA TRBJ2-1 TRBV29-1 CSVGRTSEGNEQFF TGCAGCGTTGGGCGGACTAGCGAAGGCAATGAGCAGTTCTTC
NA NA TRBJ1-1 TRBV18 CASSPSTSSEAFF TGTGCCAGCTCACCGAGTACGTCCTCCGAAGCTTTCTTT
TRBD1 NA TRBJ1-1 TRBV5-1 CASGTGGAGTEAFF TGCGCCAGCGGCACAGGGGGCGCAGGGACTGAAGCTTTCTTT
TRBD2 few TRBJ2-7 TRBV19 CASSIATGGSYEQYF TGTGCCAGTAGTATAGCGACGGGAGGGTCCTACGAGCAGTACTTC
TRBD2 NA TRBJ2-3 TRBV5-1 CASSSGTMSDTQYF TGCGCCAGCAGCTCGGGGACTATGTCAGATACGCAGTATTTT
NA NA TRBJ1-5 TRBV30 CAWSVAGDNQPQHF TGTGCCTGGAGTGTGGCCGGGGACAATCAGCCCCAGCATTTT
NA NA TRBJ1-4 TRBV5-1 CASSLPGAGNEKLFF TGCGCCAGCAGCTTACCGGGGGCTGGTAATGAAAAACTGTTTTTT
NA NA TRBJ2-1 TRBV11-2 CASSSVMGYNEQFF TGTGCCAGCAGCTCCGTAATGGGGTACAATGAGCAGTTCTTC
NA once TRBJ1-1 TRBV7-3 CASSLRRNTEAFF TGTGCCAGCAGCTTAAGACGGAACACTGAAGCTTTCTTT
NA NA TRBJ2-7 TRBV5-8 CASSLTGLSYEQYF TGTGCCAGCAGCTTGACAGGACTGTCTTACGAGCAGTACTTC
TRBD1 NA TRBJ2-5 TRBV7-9 CASSGRTGLETQYF TGTGCCAGCAGCGGACGGACAGGGTTGGAGACCCAGTACTTC
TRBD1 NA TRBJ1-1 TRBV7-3 CASSRGGDTEAFF TGTGCCAGCAGCAGAGGGGGCGACACTGAAGCTTTCTTT
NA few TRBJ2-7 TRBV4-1 CASSPRQTSYEQYF TGCGCCAGCAGCCCGCGACAGACCTCCTACGAGCAGTACTTC
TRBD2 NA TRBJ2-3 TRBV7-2 CASIETSGTRGTQYF TGTGCCAGCATCGAGACTAGCGGGACCCGCGGTACGCAGTATTTT
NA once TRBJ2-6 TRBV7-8 CASSLEGRGANVLTF TGTGCCAGCAGCTTAGAAGGCAGAGGGGCCAACGTCCTGACTTTC
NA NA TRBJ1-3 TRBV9 CASSVEPRGSGNTIYF TGTGCCAGCAGCGTTGAACCCAGGGGCTCTGGAAACACCATATATTTT
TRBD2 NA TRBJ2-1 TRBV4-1 CASSQEGLAVTLEQFF TGCGCCAGCAGCCAAGAAGGGCTAGCGGTGACGCTTGAGCAGTTCTTC
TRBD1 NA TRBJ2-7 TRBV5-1 CASSTNRGSGGEQYF TGCGCCAGCAGCACTAACAGGGGGTCAGGTGGCGAGCAGTACTTC
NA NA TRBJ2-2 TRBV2 CASDPSAGELFF TGTGCCAGCGATCCTAGCGCCGGGGAGCTGTTTTTT
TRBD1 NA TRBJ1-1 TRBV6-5 CASSYSRQGLSAFF TGTGCCAGCAGTTACTCACGACAGGGTCTTTCGGCTTTCTTT
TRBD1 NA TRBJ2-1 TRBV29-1 CSVKGTGEVQTNEQFF TGCAGCGTTAAGGGGACAGGTGAGGTACAGACCAATGAGCAGTTCTTC
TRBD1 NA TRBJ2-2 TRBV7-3 CASSSQGLTGELFF TGTGCCAGCAGCTCACAGGGGTTGACCGGGGAGCTGTTTTTT
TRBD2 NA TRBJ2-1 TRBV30 CAWSGTSGRSFF TGTGCCTGGAGTGGTACTAGCGGGAGGTCGTTCTTC
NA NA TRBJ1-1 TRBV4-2 CASVMNTEAFF TGTGCCAGCGTTATGAACACTGAAGCTTTCTTT
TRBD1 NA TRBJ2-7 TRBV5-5 CASSFYRDRAGYEQYF TGTGCCAGCAGCTTCTACCGGGACAGGGCGGGATACGAGCAGTACTTC
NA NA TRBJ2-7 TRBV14 CASSLAGEQYF TGTGCCAGCAGCCTAGCTGGCGAGCAGTACTTC
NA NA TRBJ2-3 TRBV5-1 CASKRLPTSTDTQYF TGCGCCAGCAAACGACTACCGACTAGCACAGATACGCAGTATTTT
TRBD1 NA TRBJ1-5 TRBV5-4 CASSRGTGELPSNQPQHF TGTGCCAGCAGCCGTGGGACAGGGGAACTTCCTAGCAATCAGCCCCAGCATTTT
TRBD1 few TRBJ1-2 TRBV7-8 CASSSGRTGISGYTF TGTGCCAGCAGCTCCGGTCGGACAGGGATAAGTGGCTACACCTTC
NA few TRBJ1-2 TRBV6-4 CATRGVYGYTF TGTGCCACCAGGGGCGTCTATGGCTACACCTTC
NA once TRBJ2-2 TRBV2 CASSEALRTGELFF TGTGCCAGCAGTGAAGCGCTTCGTACCGGGGAGCTGTTTTTT
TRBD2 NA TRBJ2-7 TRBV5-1 CASSFGTSGYEQYF TGCGCCAGCAGCTTCGGGACTAGCGGGTACGAGCAGTACTTC
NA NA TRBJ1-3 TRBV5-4 CASSRPGGADGNTIYF TGTGCCAGCAGCCGTCCTGGGGGCGCGGATGGAAACACCATATATTTT
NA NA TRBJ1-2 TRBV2 CASKGQGDYGYTF TGTGCCAGCAAAGGACAAGGGGACTATGGCTACACCTTC
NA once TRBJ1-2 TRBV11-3 CASSLVGHNYGYTF TGTGCCAGCAGCTTAGTCGGACATAACTATGGCTACACCTTC
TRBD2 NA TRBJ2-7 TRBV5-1 CASSTTSGMTYEQYF TGCGCCAGCAGCACAACTAGCGGTATGACCTACGAGCAGTACTTC
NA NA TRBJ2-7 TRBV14 CASSQHWYEQYF TGTGCCAGCAGCCAACATTGGTACGAGCAGTACTTC
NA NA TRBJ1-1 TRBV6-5 CASSLRQANTEAFF TGTGCCAGCAGCCTTAGACAGGCTAACACTGAAGCTTTCTTT
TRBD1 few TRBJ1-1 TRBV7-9 CASSPGTDAFF TGTGCCAGCAGCCCAGGGACAGATGCTTTCTTT